One sample yielded the 23 T cell receptor beta chains listed below, sequenced in a study of blood T cell repertoires in COVID-19. TCRdb keeps only in-frame clones here, not all; method: immunoSEQ multiplex PCR. The sample holds roughly 150,000 clones, 77% seen once. The sample consisted of peripheral blood. The receptors derive from a man between 65 and 80 years old with acute or convalescent COVID-19.

This chain connects TRBV19 to TRBJ1-5, with 8 nucleotides matching TRBD1. Germline V CDR1 and CDR2: LNHDA, SQIVND (reference sequence). The CDR3 runs to 15 residues. With V trimmed by 6 bases and J by 2 bases, 6 bases remained unmatched. The CDR3 coding sequence is TGTGCCAGTAGATTCGAGACAGGGGGCAATCAGCCCCAGCATTTT. Translated, it gives CASRFETGGNQPQHF.

The sample holds a few counts of this clone. CDR3: CASSLSPRTDTQYF. The CDR3 region has the DNA TGTGCCAGCAGCTTGTCCCCTCGCACAGATACGCAGTATTTT. This chain links TRBV11-2 with TRBJ2-3; no clear D gene. V gave up 3 bases and J gave up 1 base, with 8 bases separating them. This CDR3 has 14 amino acids. Germline CDR1 SGHAT, CDR2 FQNNGV.

V gene TRBV15 combines with J gene TRBJ1-1, with D possibly matching TRBD1 (5 bases). Germline CDR1 reads LNHNV; CDR2 reads YYDKDF (reference sequence). V was trimmed by 0 bases and J by 4 bases, leaving 15 bases between them. The CDR3 consists of 16 residues. The CDR3 coding sequence is TGTGCCACCAGCAGAGATCTCCAGGGCTCGGGCACTGAAGCTTTCTTT. It is translated as CATSRDLQGSGTEAFF.

CDR3 nucleotides: TGTGCCAGCAGCGAGGACAGGGGGTACACAGATACGCAGTATTTT. Its translation: CASSEDRGYTDTQYF. The chain recombines TRBV7-9 with TRBJ2-3, with TRBD1 matching over 10 bases. The CDR3 length is 15 residues. Per the germline V gene, CDR1 is SEHNR and CDR2 is FQNEAQ (reference sequence). The trim removed 5 bases at V and 2 bases at J, leaving 4 bases unmatched.

The chain couples TRBV6-2 or TRBV6-3 to TRBJ2-1; 7 positions agree with TRBD1. Germline CDR1 is MNHEY and CDR2 is SVGEGT. The CDR3 consists of 14 residues. V lost 5 bases and J lost 5; bases outside the gene matches: 6. The CDR3 bases are TGTGCCAGCAGTAACACCGGGACAGACAATGAGCAGTTCTTC. It codes for CASSNTGTDNEQFF.

This rearrangement joins TRBV11-2 to TRBJ2-7; D is perhaps TRBD2 (5 bases). This CDR3 comprises 14 residues. Germline lookup yields CDR1 SGHAT and CDR2 FQNNGV. V shed 5 bases and J shed 9 bases, with 20 bases lying between them. The CDR3 region is CASSPRGLFFGQYF. The CDR3 region has the DNA TGTGCCAGCAGCCCCCGGGGTCTCTTTTTCGGGCAGTACTTC.

This clone was recorded at least ten times. The chain recombines TRBV6-2 or TRBV6-3 with TRBJ2-7; TRBD2 agrees at 12 bases. Germline V gives CDR1 MNHEY, CDR2 SVGEGT. J lost 4 bases, V lost 6 bases, and 7 bases had no gene match. The CDR3 contains 15 residues. The CDR3 here is CASSQLAGGGYEQYF. As DNA, the CDR3 is TGTGCCAGCAGCCAACTAGCGGGAGGCGGATACGAGCAGTACTTC.

V gene TRBV6-5 combines with J gene TRBJ1-2; possibly TRBD1 for D (6 bases). The ends were cut back, 6 bases at V and 7 bases at J, with 15 bases in the middle. This CDR3 spans 13 amino acids. Germline V gene lookup returns CDR1 MNHEY and CDR2 SVGAGI. CDR3 DNA: TGTGCCAGCAGCTCCTACAGGGAGGGTGGCTACACCTTC. Its translation is CASSSYREGGYTF.

This clone was observed a single time. V gene TRBV4-1 combines with J gene TRBJ1-6; D is possibly TRBD1 (6 bases). V was cut by 2 bases and J by 0 bases, with 17 bases left in between. The CDR3 sequence is 19 residues long. CDR1 MGHRA and CDR2 YSYEKL come from the germline V gene. This CDR3 is CASSQMADSLSSYNSPLHF. In nucleotides, the CDR3 is TGCGCCAGCAGCCAAATGGCGGACAGCCTGAGCTCCTATAATTCACCCCTCCACTTT.

The chain carries TRBV7-6 and TRBJ2-5, with a weak D call TRBD2 (7 bases). Trimming took off 3 bases at V and 4 bases at J, with 9 bases between the two ends. Germline-derived CDR1 and CDR2 are SGHVS and FNYEAQ. The CDR3 contains 13 residues. The CDR3 region is CASSFRGGETQYF. In DNA, the CDR3 is TGTGCCAGCAGCTTTAGGGGGGGAGAGACCCAGTACTTC.

In its sample, this clone is medium-sized (0.01 to 0.1%). The chain recombines TRBV4-1 with TRBJ1-1; TRBD1 aligns across 9 bases. V trimming: 0 bases; J trimming: 4 bases; junction bases outside the gene matches: 6. Germline V lookup: CDR1 MGHRA, CDR2 YSYEKL. There are 16 residues in the CDR3. CDR3 protein: CASSQEDRGSGTEAFF. As DNA, the CDR3 is TGCGCCAGCAGCCAAGAGGACAGGGGATCGGGCACTGAAGCTTTCTTT.

The chain has TRBV29-1 and TRBJ2-7; 8 bases fit TRBD1. The J segment lost 3 bases and the V segment lost 8 bases, leaving 12 bases of the junction unmatched. From germline, CDR1 is SQVTM and CDR2 ANQGSEA. This CDR3 has 14 amino acids. The CDR3, as DNA: TGCAGCCCCTACCTGACAGGGGAGGACTACGAGCAGTACTTC. Translating it yields CSPYLTGEDYEQYF.

This clone was recorded at least ten times. The rearrangement uses TRBV6-2 or TRBV6-3 and TRBJ2-2, with a tentative D call TRBD1 (6 bases). Germline loops: CDR1 MNHEY, CDR2 SVGEGT. This CDR3 spans 16 amino acids. The V gene lost 2 bases and the J gene lost 4 bases, with 14 bases spanning the gap. CDR3 nucleotides: TGTGCCAGCAGTTACCCACTACCCAGGGGCACCGGGGAGCTGTTTTTT. Its protein is CASSYPLPRGTGELFF.

The chain recombines TRBV11-2 with TRBJ2-1, with a tentative D call TRBD1 (6 bases). The germline CDR1 and CDR2 sequences are SGHAT and FQNNGV. Trimming pared 0 bases from V and 9 bases from J, leaving 30 bases between. This CDR3 has 20 amino acids. As DNA, the CDR3 is TGTGCCAGCAGCTTAGACCCCGCGGTAGCAGGGGACGGCAGTTCCACTGAGCAGTTCTTC. Protein: CASSLDPAVAGDGSSTEQFF. Full variable domain (missing parts from reference TRBV11-2 and TRBJ2-1): EAGVAQSPRYKIIEKRQSVAFWCNPISGHATLYWYQQILGQGPKLLIQFQNNGVVDDSQLPKDRFSAERLKGVDSTLKIQPAKLEDSAVYLCASSLDPAVAGDGSSTEQFFGPGTRLTVL.

This clone has only one observation. This chain uses TRBV19 with TRBJ1-1; TRBD1 matches at 7 bases. The CDR3 length is 14 residues. Germline V gene sequence: CDR1 LNHDA, CDR2 SQIVND (reference sequence). J gave up 3 bases and V 8 bases, and 9 bases lay outside the gene matches. The CDR3 DNA reads TGTGCCAGTTCGAACGAAGGGGGCTACACTGAAGCTTTCTTT. The encoded protein is CASSNEGGYTEAFF.

The rearrangement joins TRBV5-1 to TRBJ2-7; D may be TRBD1 (6 bases). Germline V gene lookup returns CDR1 SGHRS and CDR2 YFSETQ. V lost 3 bases, J lost 7 bases, and 11 bases lay in between. The CDR3 loop spans 12 amino acids. The CDR3 bases are TGCGCCAGCAGCTATCGGACAGAGGAGCAGTACTTC. It yields the protein CASSYRTEEQYF.

This clone has a single count. This chain links TRBV2 with TRBJ1-1, with TRBD1 matching 9 bases. The V segment lost 2 bases and the J segment 4 bases; nucleotides outside the gene matches: 5. Per germline, CDR1 SNHLY and CDR2 FYNNEI. This CDR3 region has 15 residues. CDR3: CASSELGQGTTEAFF. The CDR3 coding sequence is TGTGCCAGCAGTGAACTTGGACAGGGGACCACTGAAGCTTTCTTT. Together with reference TRBV2 and TRBJ1-1, the CDR3 gives the full variable domain: EPEVTQTPSHQVTQMGQEVILRCVPISNHLYFYWYRQILGQKVEFLVSFYNNEISEKSEIFDDQFSVERPDGSNFTLKIRSTKLEDSAMYFCASSELGQGTTEAFFGQGTRLTVV.

There are a few counts of this clone. The CDR3 region has the DNA TGTGCCTGGAGGAGTTACAGGGCCTTGAACACTGAAGCTTTCTTT. Its protein is CAWRSYRALNTEAFF. The V and J genes are TRBV30 and TRBJ1-1, with D possibly being TRBD1 (6 bases). Deletions cut 3 bases from V and 0 bases from J, with 14 bases between. CDR1 and CDR2 (germline): GTSNPN, SVGIG (reference sequence). The CDR3 extends over 15 amino acids.

The chain joins TRBV3-1 (or the pseudogene TRBV3-2) to TRBJ1-1; the D is unclear. The CDR3 spans 12 residues. Germline loops: CDR1 LGHDT, CDR2 YNNKEL (reference sequence). Deletions cut 11 bases from V and 5 bases from J, with 15 bases between. CDR3 sequence (DNA): TGTGCCCGCTGGGAGTGGGGAACTGAAGCTTTCTTT. Its translation is CARWEWGTEAFF.

The chain uses TRBV28 and TRBJ2-1; D might be TRBD2 (7 bases). This CDR3 spans 15 amino acids. The germline V and J ends were trimmed by 7 bases and 3 bases, with 16 bases remaining between them. The germline V gene has CDR1 MDHEN and CDR2 SYDVKM. The CDR3 loop is CASTRGGGGYNEQFF. The CDR3 nucleotides read TGTGCCAGCACCCGAGGAGGGGGGGGCTACAATGAGCAGTTCTTC.

The chain employs TRBV6-1 and TRBJ1-1, with unresolved D. This CDR3 has 17 amino acids. Looked up from germline, CDR1 is MNHNS and CDR2 is SASEGT. V lost 0 bases to trimming and J lost 2 bases, with 16 bases between them. CDR3 in amino acids: CASSEASVMWYNTEAFF. Written as DNA, the CDR3 is TGTGCCAGCAGTGAAGCGTCAGTCATGTGGTATAACACTGAAGCTTTCTTT.

The chain employs TRBV27 and TRBJ2-1; TRBD2 agrees at 8 bases. The CDR3 is 16 residues long. V dropped 6 bases and J dropped 7; count of bases not matched to a gene: 14. CDR1 and CDR2 (germline): MNHEY, SMNVEV (reference sequence). The CDR3 nucleotides are TGTGCCAGCAGCCCCGCGGGGGGCGAGGTAGTGAATGAGCAGTTCTTC. Translating it yields CASSPAGGEVVNEQFF.

This clone has at least ten counts. This chain uses TRBV28 with TRBJ1-2, with TRBD1 matching 8 bases. Germline values: CDR1 MDHEN, CDR2 SYDVKM. Trimming took 3 bases from V and 6 from J; bases not matched to a gene: 6. This CDR3 has 14 amino acids. CDR3 residues: CASSLNQGAHGYTF. The CDR3 DNA reads as TGTGCCAGCAGTTTGAATCAGGGGGCGCATGGCTACACCTTC.